Listed below are T cell receptor beta chains from one sample, sequenced in a study of cytomegalovirus exposure and HLA in healthy donors. Sequencing used immunoSEQ multiplex PCR; TCRdb keeps in-frame clones, though not all of them. The table includes about 130,000 clones, roughly 10% detected once. The specimen sequenced was PBMCs. The receptors shown here come from a young woman in good health and CMV-seropositive. Both conserved end residues are part of each CDR3. The D gene is left open where the match is weak. Only part of the rows carry a size: once, few, many, or a class if the clone is expanded.

TRBV27	TRBJ2-3	-	-	CASSFGTSLADTQYF	TGTGCCAGCAGTTTTGGGACTTCACTCGCAGATACGCAGTATTTT
TRBV7-8	TRBJ2-3	-	TRBD2	CASSLGQAGGWGTQYF	TGTGCCAGCAGCTTAGGTCAAGCGGGAGGGTGGGGTACGCAGTATTTT
TRBV5-4	TRBJ2-2	-	-	CASSPGGGELFF	TGTGCCAGCAGCCCCGGCGGAGGGGAGCTGTTTTTT
TRBV6-4	TRBJ1-1	-	-	CASSDRGNTEAFF	TGTGCCAGCAGTGACAGGGGGAACACTGAAGCTTTCTTT
TRBV28	TRBJ2-2	few	TRBD2	CASSFSPGLAGGTGELFF	TGTGCCAGCAGTTTCTCCCCTGGACTAGCGGGAGGCACCGGGGAGCTGTTTTTT
TRBV19	TRBJ2-3	few	-	CASSRTGSMGQYF	TGTGCCAGTAGTCGGACTGGCTCGATGGGGCAGTATTTT
TRBV11-2	TRBJ2-7	-	TRBD2	CASSLGLSSGILPSYEQYF	TGTGCCAGCAGCTTGGGTCTGTCTAGCGGGATTCTCCCCTCCTACGAGCAGTACTTC
TRBV6-6	TRBJ2-2	-	-	CGAGDTGELFF	TGTGGAGCGGGCGACACCGGGGAGCTGTTTTTT
TRBV5-1	TRBJ2-5	-	TRBD2	CASSSAGLAEETQYF	TGCGCCAGCAGCAGCGCGGGACTAGCGGAAGAGACCCAGTACTTC
TRBV5-1	TRBJ2-1	-	TRBD2	CASSLGGLGQGFF	TGCGCCAGCAGCTTGGGGGGACTAGGTCAGGGGTTCTTC
TRBV7-8	TRBJ2-7	-	-	CASSLVDFYEQYF	TGTGCCAGCAGCTTAGTGGACTTCTACGAGCAGTACTTC
TRBV14	TRBJ1-2	once	TRBD1	CASSQSGGWNYGYTF	TGTGCCAGCAGCCAATCAGGGGGTTGGAACTATGGCTACACCTTC
TRBV6-1	TRBJ2-1	-	TRBD1	CASSATSGTGFHEQFF	TGTGCCAGCAGTGCCACCTCCGGGACAGGGTTTCATGAGCAGTTCTTC
TRBV2	TRBJ2-3	few	TRBD2	CASIPLAGESDTQYF	TGTGCCAGCATCCCACTAGCGGGAGAGTCAGATACGCAGTATTTT
TRBV7-9	TRBJ2-5	few	-	CASSLEGLETQYF	TGTGCCAGCAGCTTAGAGGGGCTGGAGACCCAGTACTTC
TRBV19	TRBJ1-1	-	TRBD1	CASSPWTGRAFF	TGTGCCAGTAGTCCGTGGACAGGCAGAGCTTTCTTT
TRBV28	TRBJ1-1	-	-	CASSLFLGGQAFF	TGTGCCAGCAGTTTATTTCTGGGGGGGCAAGCTTTCTTT
TRBV19	TRBJ2-1	few	TRBD1	CASSTLDRAFIGNEQFF	TGTGCCAGTAGTACTTTGGACAGGGCTTTTATTGGGAATGAGCAGTTCTTC
TRBV2	TRBJ2-7	few	TRBD2	CASSEGLAGTLRYF	TGTGCCAGCAGTGAAGGACTAGCGGGAACTTTAAGGTACTTC
TRBV4-1	TRBJ2-1	few	TRBD2	CASSQDPGLVDEQFF	TGCGCCAGCAGCCAAGATCCTGGACTAGTGGATGAGCAGTTCTTC
TRBV19	TRBJ1-1	-	-	CASNSPFRGWNTEAFF	TGTGCCAGTAACTCGCCGTTTCGGGGGTGGAACACTGAAGCTTTCTTT
TRBV28	TRBJ2-1	few	TRBD2	CASSASSGRRDEQFF	TGTGCCAGCAGTGCATCTAGCGGGAGAAGGGATGAGCAGTTCTTC
TRBV2	TRBJ2-1	few	TRBD2	CASTRGGLAAYNEQFF	TGTGCCAGCACCCGGGGGGGACTAGCGGCCTACAATGAGCAGTTCTTC
TRBV4-1	TRBJ2-5	few	-	CASSQDVTGTQETQYF	TGCGCCAGCAGCCAAGATGTAACGGGAACCCAAGAGACCCAGTACTTC
TRBV7-9	TRBJ1-3	few	-	CASSLAGSGNTIYF	TGTGCCAGCAGCTTAGCCGGCTCTGGAAACACCATATATTTT
TRBV7-3	TRBJ1-1	-	-	CASSSEAVENTEAFF	TGTGCCAGCAGCTCCGAGGCGGTTGAGAACACTGAAGCTTTCTTT
TRBV6-5	TRBJ2-7	-	-	CASSYDTSYEQYF	TGTGCCAGCAGTTATGACACCAGCTACGAGCAGTACTTC
TRBV5-1	TRBJ2-5	few	TRBD2	CASRDTSGTSETQYF	TGCGCCAGCAGGGATACTAGCGGGACTTCAGAGACCCAGTACTTC
TRBV5-1	TRBJ2-1	-	TRBD2	CASSGGTSVYNEQFF	TGCGCCAGCAGTGGTGGGACTAGCGTGTACAATGAGCAGTTCTTC
TRBV30	TRBJ1-1	-	TRBD1	CAWSGAGQAVGAFF	TGTGCCTGGAGTGGGGCGGGACAGGCCGTGGGAGCTTTCTTT
TRBV5-6	TRBJ2-3	few	TRBD1	CASSLKGGLTDTQYF	TGTGCCAGCAGCCTAAAAGGGGGCCTCACAGATACGCAGTATTTT
TRBV5-6	TRBJ1-2	-	TRBD1	CASSFTGANYGHTF	TGTGCCAGCAGCTTTACAGGGGCTAACTATGGCCACACCTTC
TRBV2	TRBJ2-1	few	TRBD2	CASRPQGTGLAHNEQFF	TGTGCCAGCAGACCTCAAGGAACGGGACTAGCCCACAATGAGCAGTTCTTC
TRBV30	TRBJ1-1	-	TRBD1	CAWSRGTGAEAFF	TGTGCCTGGAGCCGTGGGACAGGGGCTGAAGCTTTCTTT
TRBV30	TRBJ2-1	few	-	CAWRLWGSPYNEQFF	TGTGCCTGGAGACTTTGGGGCTCCCCCTACAATGAGCAGTTCTTC
TRBV7-3	TRBJ2-7	few	-	CASSFFPGLTYEQYF	TGTGCCAGCAGTTTCTTCCCGGGACTTACCTACGAGCAGTACTTC
TRBV5-1	TRBJ1-2	-	-	CASSPGTLPAYGYTF	TGCGCCAGCAGCCCAGGGACACTCCCGGCCTATGGCTACACCTTC
TRBV5-1	TRBJ2-7	-	-	CASSLGDISPYGGGPYF	TGCGCCAGCAGCTTGGGGGACATCTCACCGTATGGTGGCGGCCCGTACTTC
TRBV1	TRBJ2-1	-	-	CTRRGGGFYNEQFF	TGCACCCGGCGGGGCGGGGGTTTCTACAATGAGCAGTTCTTC
TRBV11-2	TRBJ2-7	few	TRBD1	CASSEGTGEAYEQYF	TGTGCCAGCAGCGAAGGGACAGGGGAGGCCTACGAGCAGTACTTC
TRBV4-1	TRBJ2-2	-	-	CASSQGLANTGELFF	TGCGCCAGCAGCCAAGGCCTGGCCAACACCGGGGAGCTGTTTTTT
TRBV27	TRBJ2-1	-	TRBD2	CASSPPGGVDEQFF	TGTGCCAGCAGCCCCCCTGGGGGGGTCGATGAGCAGTTCTTC
TRBV30	TRBJ1-1	-	TRBD1	CAWSRQGNTEAFF	TGTGCCTGGAGCCGACAGGGGAACACTGAAGCTTTCTTT
TRBV28	TRBJ2-5	-	-	CASQRGTAETQYF	TGTGCCAGCCAAAGGGGGACGGCAGAGACCCAGTACTTC
TRBV6-5	TRBJ1-1	-	-	CASSSLQGRTEAFF	TGTGCCAGCAGTTCGCTACAGGGACGGACTGAAGCTTTCTTT
TRBV7-2	TRBJ1-1	-	-	CASSRENTEAFF	TGTGCCAGCAGCCGAGAGAACACTGAAGCTTTCTTT
TRBV5-1	TRBJ2-7	few	-	CASVGDSYEQYF	TGCGCCAGCGTCGGGGACTCCTACGAGCAGTACTTC
TRBV6-5	TRBJ1-2	few	TRBD1	CASSQTGGGGYTF	TGTGCCAGCAGCCAGACAGGGGGCGGCGGCTACACCTTC
TRBV29-1	TRBJ2-7	-	TRBD1	CSVGGTGSNEQYF	TGCAGCGTAGGCGGGACAGGGTCCAACGAGCAGTACTTC
TRBV27	TRBJ2-7	-	-	CASSLLGSGYEQYF	TGTGCCAGCAGTTTGTTGGGCTCCGGCTACGAGCAGTACTTC
TRBV2	TRBJ2-1	-	-	CASSEWGGTEQFF	TGTGCCAGCAGTGAGTGGGGGGGCACTGAGCAGTTCTTC
TRBV4-2	TRBJ2-7	few	-	CASSQPGRWDEQYF	TGTGCCAGCAGCCAACCAGGAAGGTGGGACGAGCAGTACTTC
TRBV6-1	TRBJ1-5	few	-	CASSEISTISNQPQHF	TGTGCCAGCAGTGAAATCAGTACGATTAGCAATCAGCCCCAGCATTTT
TRBV6-1	TRBJ2-7	-	-	CASCDTDTYEQYF	TGTGCCAGTTGTGACACGGACACCTACGAGCAGTACTTC
TRBV10-3	TRBJ1-1	few	-	CAAVPNTEAFF	TGTGCCGCAGTTCCGAACACTGAAGCTTTCTTT
TRBV6-5	TRBJ2-5	-	-	CASSYVGGETQYF	TGTGCCAGCAGTTACGTCGGCGGAGAGACCCAGTACTTC
TRBV23-1	TRBJ2-1	-	-	CASSQVTSRANEQFF	TGCGCCAGCAGTCAGGTTACTTCGAGGGCCAATGAGCAGTTCTTC
TRBV5-1	TRBJ2-5	-	TRBD1	CASSPQNRGETQYF	TGCGCCAGCTCTCCCCAGAACAGGGGAGAGACCCAGTACTTC
TRBV2	TRBJ2-1	-	-	CASRRLRLAGDNEQFF	TGTGCCAGCAGACGGTTGAGGCTAGCTGGAGACAATGAGCAGTTCTTC
TRBV13	TRBJ1-2	few	TRBD1	CASSLGTGNGYTF	TGTGCCAGCAGCTTAGGGACAGGGAATGGCTACACCTTC